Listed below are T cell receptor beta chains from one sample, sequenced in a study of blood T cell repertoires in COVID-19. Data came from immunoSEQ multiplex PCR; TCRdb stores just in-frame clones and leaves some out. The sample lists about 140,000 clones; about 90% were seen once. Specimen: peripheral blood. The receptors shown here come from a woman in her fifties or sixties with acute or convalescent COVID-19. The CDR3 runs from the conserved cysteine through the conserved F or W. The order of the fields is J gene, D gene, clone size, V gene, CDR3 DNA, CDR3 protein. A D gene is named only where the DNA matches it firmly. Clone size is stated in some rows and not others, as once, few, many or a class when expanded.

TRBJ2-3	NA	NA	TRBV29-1	TGCAGCGTCCACGGGTCTTTCACAGATACGCAGTATTTT	CSVHGSFTDTQYF
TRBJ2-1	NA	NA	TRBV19	TGTGCCAGTAGTCAAGACACTTACAATGAGCAGTTCTTC	CASSQDTYNEQFF
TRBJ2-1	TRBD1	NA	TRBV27	TGTGCCAGCCGCACAGGGGGTAGCTCCTACAATGAGCAGTTCTTC	CASRTGGSSYNEQFF
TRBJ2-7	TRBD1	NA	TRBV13	TGTGCCAGCAGCCCTAGACCCGGGACAGGGAGAGCTACCTACGAGCAGTACTTC	CASSPRPGTGRATYEQYF
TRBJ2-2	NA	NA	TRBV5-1	TGCGCCAGCAGCTTGGATCCGGGCACCGGGGAGCTGTTTTTT	CASSLDPGTGELFF
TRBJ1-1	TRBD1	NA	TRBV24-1	TGTGCCACCAGACCGACAGGGGGCAAGGACAACACTGAAGCTTTCTTT	CATRPTGGKDNTEAFF
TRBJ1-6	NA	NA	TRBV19	TGTGCCAGTAGACGACATGAGAATTCACCCCTCCACTTT	CASRRHENSPLHF
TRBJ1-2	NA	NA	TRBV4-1	TGCGCCAGCAGCCAAGATGGACAATTGGGAAGCTATGGCTACACCTTC	CASSQDGQLGSYGYTF
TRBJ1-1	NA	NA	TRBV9	TGTGCCAGCAGCGGGATAACAGGGAGGGACACTGAAGCTTTCTTT	CASSGITGRDTEAFF
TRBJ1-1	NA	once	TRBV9	TGTGCCAGCAGCGTCATAGGACAGTATATGAACACTGAAGCTTTCTTT	CASSVIGQYMNTEAFF
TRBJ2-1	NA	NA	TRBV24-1	TGTGCCACCAGTCGCGATGCACTATACAATGAGCAGTTCTTC	CATSRDALYNEQFF
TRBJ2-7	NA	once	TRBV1	TGCACCAGCAGCCACTATATAGGAGACCTTTTT	CTSSHYIGDLF
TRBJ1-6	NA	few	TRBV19	TGTGCCAGTAGTTCCGAGTATAATTCACCCCTCCACTTT	CASSSEYNSPLHF